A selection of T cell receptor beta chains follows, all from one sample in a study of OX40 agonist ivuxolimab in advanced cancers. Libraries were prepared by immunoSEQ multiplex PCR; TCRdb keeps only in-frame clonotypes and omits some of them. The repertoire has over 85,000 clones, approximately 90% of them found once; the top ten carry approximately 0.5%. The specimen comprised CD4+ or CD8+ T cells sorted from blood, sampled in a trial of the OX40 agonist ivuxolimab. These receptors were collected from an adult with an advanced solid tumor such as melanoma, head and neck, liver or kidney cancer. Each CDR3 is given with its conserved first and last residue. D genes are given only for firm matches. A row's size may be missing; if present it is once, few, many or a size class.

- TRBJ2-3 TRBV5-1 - CASSLTSQQADTQYF TGCGCCAGCAGCTTGACTAGTCAACAGGCAGATACGCAGTATTTT
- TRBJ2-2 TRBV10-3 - CAIRPSSGGAGFAGELFF TGTGCCATCAGGCCCTCCTCCGGTGGGGCAGGGTTTGCCGGGGAGCTGTTTTTT
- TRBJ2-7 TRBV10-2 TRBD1 CASSADRGDYEQYF TGCGCCAGCAGTGCCGACAGGGGGGACTACGAGCAGTACTTC
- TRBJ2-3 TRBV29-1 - CSVEVGSTDTQYF TGCAGCGTTGAAGTAGGTAGCACAGATACGCAGTATTTT
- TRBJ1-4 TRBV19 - CASSGRLGKNEKLFF TGTGCCAGTAGTGGCAGACTGGGAAAAAATGAAAAACTGTTTTTT
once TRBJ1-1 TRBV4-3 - CASSQEQNTEAFF TGCGCCAGCAGCCAAGAACAGAACACTGAAGCTTTCTTT
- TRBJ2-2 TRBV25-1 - CASSEFARGTGELFF TGTGCCAGCAGTGAATTCGCCCGGGGAACCGGGGAGCTGTTTTTT
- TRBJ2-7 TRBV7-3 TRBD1 CASSPDRDSYEQYF TGTGCCAGCAGCCCGGACAGGGACTCCTACGAGCAGTACTTC
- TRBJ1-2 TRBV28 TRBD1 CASSSSTGWYGYTF TGTGCCAGCAGTTCCTCGACAGGGTGGTATGGCTACACCTTC
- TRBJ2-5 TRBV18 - CASSPQGGSQETQYF TGTGCCAGCTCACCCCAGGGGGGGAGCCAAGAGACCCAGTACTTC
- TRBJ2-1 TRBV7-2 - CASSLGGGEQFF TGTGCCAGCAGCTTAGGTGGGGGTGAGCAGTTCTTC
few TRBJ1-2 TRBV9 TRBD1 CASSVVGQEYNGYTF TGTGCCAGCAGCGTAGTGGGACAGGAATACAATGGCTACACCTTC
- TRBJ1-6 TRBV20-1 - CSATKTAPLHF TGCAGTGCTACCAAGACGGCACCCCTCCACTTT
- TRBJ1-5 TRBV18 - CASSPETSRAQWAQHF TGTGCCAGCTCACCAGAAACATCCAGGGCCCAATGGGCCCAGCATTTT
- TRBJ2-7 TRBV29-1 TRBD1 CSVEASSGGYEQYF TGCAGCGTTGAAGCTTCGTCAGGGGGATACGAGCAGTACTTC
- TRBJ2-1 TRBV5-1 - CASSVTSGGLPGQFF TGCGCCAGCAGCGTAACTAGTGGGGGGTTACCGGGGCAGTTCTTC
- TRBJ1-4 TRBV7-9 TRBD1 CASSAGTATNEKLFF TGTGCCAGCAGCGCCGGGACAGCAACTAATGAAAAACTGTTTTTT
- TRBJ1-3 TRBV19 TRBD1 CASTVGQGGNTIYF TGTGCCAGTACCGTGGGACAGGGCGGAAACACCATATATTTT
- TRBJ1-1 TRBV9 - CASGPGPANTEAFF TGTGCCAGCGGCCCGGGGCCCGCGAACACTGAAGCTTTCTTT
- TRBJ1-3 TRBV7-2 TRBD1 CASSLFGGQAGNTIYF TGTGCCAGCAGCTTATTTGGGGGACAGGCGGGAAACACCATATATTTT
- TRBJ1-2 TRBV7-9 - CASSLKLAGNYGYTF TGTGCCAGCAGCTTAAAGCTAGCCGGTAACTATGGCTACACCTTC
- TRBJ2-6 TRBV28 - CASSPWGGSDSGANVLTF TGTGCCAGCAGTCCCTGGGGAGGAAGTGACTCTGGGGCCAACGTCCTGACTTTC
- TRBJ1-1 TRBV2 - CASSDRTRGTEAFF TGTGCCAGCAGTGACCGAACCCGGGGCACTGAAGCTTTCTTT
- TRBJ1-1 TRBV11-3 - CASSELYNTEAFF TGTGCCAGCAGCGAATTATACAACACTGAAGCTTTCTTT
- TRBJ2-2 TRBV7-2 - CASSLHLALTGELFF TGTGCCAGCAGCCTCCATCTGGCCCTGACCGGGGAGCTGTTTTTT
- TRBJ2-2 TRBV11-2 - CASSWQLAGELFF TGTGCCAGCAGCTGGCAGTTAGCCGGGGAGCTGTTTTTT
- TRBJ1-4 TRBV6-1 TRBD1 CASTRTGNLIF TGTGCCAGCACCCGGACAGGGAATCTTATTTTT
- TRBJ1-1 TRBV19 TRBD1 CASRIGQANTEAFF TGTGCCAGTAGAATCGGACAGGCGAACACTGAAGCTTTCTTT
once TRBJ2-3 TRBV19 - CASSLRESDTQYF TGTGCCAGTAGTCTCCGGGAGTCTGATACGCAGTATTTT
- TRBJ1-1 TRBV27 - CASSLRRSPLESTEAFF TGTGCCAGCAGTTTACGTAGGTCACCCCTAGAGTCCACTGAAGCTTTCTTT
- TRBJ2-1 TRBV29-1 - CSADRNNEQFF TGCAGCGCGGACCGTAACAATGAGCAGTTCTTC
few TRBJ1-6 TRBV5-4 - CASSPPAQNSPLHF TGTGCCAGCAGCCCCCCCGCCCAAAATTCACCCCTCCACTTT
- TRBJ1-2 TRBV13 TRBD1 CASNSDRNYGYTF TGTGCCAGCAACTCGGACAGGAACTATGGCTACACCTTC
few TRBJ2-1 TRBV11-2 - CASSLVRASSSYNEQFF TGTGCCAGCAGCTTAGTTCGGGCATCGAGCTCCTACAATGAGCAGTTCTTC
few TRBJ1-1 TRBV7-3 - CASSFHGGTEAFF TGTGCCAGCAGCTTTCACGGAGGCACTGAAGCTTTCTTT
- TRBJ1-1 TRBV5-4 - CASRGWGFEAFF TGTGCCAGCAGGGGATGGGGCTTTGAAGCTTTCTTT
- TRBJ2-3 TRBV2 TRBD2 CASSREGIADTQYF TGTGCCAGCAGCCGGGAGGGGATTGCAGATACGCAGTATTTT
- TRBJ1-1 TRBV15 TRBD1 CATSRGQGRYTEAFF TGTGCCACCAGCAGGGGACAGGGGCGCTACACTGAAGCTTTCTTT
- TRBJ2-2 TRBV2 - CASSPSRSTNTGELFF TGTGCCAGCAGTCCATCCAGATCCACGAACACCGGGGAGCTGTTTTTT
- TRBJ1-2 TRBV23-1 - CASSHKLGRTLYGYTF TGCGCCAGCAGTCATAAGTTGGGACGGACCCTATATGGCTACACCTTC
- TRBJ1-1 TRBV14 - CASSQVGVGETEAFF TGTGCCAGCAGCCAAGTGGGGGTAGGAGAGACTGAAGCTTTCTTT
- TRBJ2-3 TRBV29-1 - CSVGGTDTQYF TGCAGCGTGGGAGGTACAGATACGCAGTATTTT
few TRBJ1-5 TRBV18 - CASSGTAGDQPQHF TGTGCCAGCTCCGGGACCGCAGGAGATCAGCCCCAGCATTTT
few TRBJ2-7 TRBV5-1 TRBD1 CASKGGTGGYEQYF TGCGCCAGCAAGGGAGGGACAGGGGGCTACGAGCAGTACTTC
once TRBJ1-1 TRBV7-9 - CASSLARVGDTEAFF TGTGCCAGCAGCTTAGCTAGGGTGGGGGACACTGAAGCTTTCTTT
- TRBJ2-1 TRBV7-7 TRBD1 CASSFDRGPLNEQFF TGTGCTAGCAGCTTTGACAGGGGACCGCTCAATGAGCAGTTCTTC
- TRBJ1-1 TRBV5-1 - CASSLGASRSVSFF TGCGCCAGCAGCTTGGGTGCCAGCCGATCGGTATCTTTCTTT
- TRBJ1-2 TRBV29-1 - CSVLEGYTF TGCAGCGTTCTTGAAGGCTACACCTTC
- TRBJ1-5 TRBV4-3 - CASSQGGVGGQPQHF TGCGCCAGCAGCCAAGGAGGGGTGGGGGGTCAGCCCCAGCATTTT
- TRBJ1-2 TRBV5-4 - CASSLAVGGRGYTF TGTGCCAGCAGCTTGGCCGTGGGGGGGAGGGGCTACACCTTC
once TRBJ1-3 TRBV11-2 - CASSLSGAGNTIYF TGTGCCAGCAGCTTATCGGGGGCTGGAAACACCATATATTTT
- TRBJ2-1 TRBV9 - CASSYPSREQFF TGTGCCAGCAGCTACCCCTCGCGGGAGCAGTTCTTC
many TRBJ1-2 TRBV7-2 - CASSLGSIEGYTF TGTGCCAGCAGCTTAGGATCCATTGAGGGCTACACCTTC
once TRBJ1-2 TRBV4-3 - CASSPISGYGYTF TGCGCCAGCAGCCCAATCTCAGGGTATGGCTACACCTTC
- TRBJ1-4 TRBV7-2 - CASSPQAHHNEKLFF TGTGCCAGCAGCCCCCAGGCACACCACAATGAAAAACTGTTTTTT
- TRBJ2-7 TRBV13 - CASSLWFGGTDEQYF TGTGCCAGCAGCTTATGGTTTGGGGGGACCGACGAGCAGTACTTC
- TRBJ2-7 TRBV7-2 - CASSTLVEQYF TGTGCCAGCAGTACCCTGGTCGAGCAGTACTTC
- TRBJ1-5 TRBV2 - CASSEMGTGSNQPQHF TGTGCCAGCAGTGAAATGGGAACGGGAAGCAATCAGCCCCAGCATTTT
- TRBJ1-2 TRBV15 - CATVQAGNNLLGGYTF TGTGCCACCGTACAGGCAGGCAACAACCTGCTGGGCGGCTACACCTTC
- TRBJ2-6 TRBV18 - CASSSGQKSGANVLTF TGTGCCAGCTCATCGGGACAAAAGTCTGGGGCCAACGTCCTGACTTTC